What follows are 4 T cell receptor beta chains derived from one specimen sequenced in a study of Graves' ophthalmopathy and Graves' hyperthyroidism. RNA transcripts yielded amplified TCR beta CDR3 regions. HTBI primers were employed in first-round RT-PCR, then a second-round multiplex PCR followed. Using its own MiXCR run on the multiplex PCR reads, TCRdb lists one record per CDR3 protein. The data show about 400,000 distinct CDR3 sequences, roughly 18% seen once. Material: peripheral blood. These receptor sequences come from a young woman with Graves' ophthalmopathy.

This clonotype was counted at least ten times. The chain couples TRBV7-6 to TRBJ1-1; TRBD1 matches at 7 bases. The V and J ends lost 1 base and 7 bases, in that order; junction bases with no gene match: 6. The length of the CDR3 is 14 residues. Germline CDR1 SGHVS, CDR2 FNYEAQ. The CDR3 region has the DNA TGTGCCAGCAGCTTAGAGGGACAGAGATATGAAGCTTTCTTT. This codes for CASSLEGQRYEAFF.

The chain has TRBV6-1 and TRBJ1-6; D not resolved. V gave up 6 bases and J gave up 8 bases, with 17 bases separating them. CDR1 is MNHNS and CDR2 is SASEGT in the germline V gene. This CDR3 region has 15 residues. The CDR3: CASRKDPSNDSPLHF. In DNA form, the CDR3 reads TGTGCCAGCAGGAAAGACCCATCCAACGATTCACCCCTCCACTTT.

This clonotype occurred many times. The chain has TRBV3-1 and TRBJ2-7; D unclear. V was pared by 1 base and J by 0 bases, with 10 bases between. Germline CDR1 LGHDT, CDR2 YNNKEL (reference sequence). The CDR3 is 15 amino acids. Written as DNA, the CDR3 is TGTGCCAGCAGCCAAGGGGTTCCCAGCTCCTACGAGCAGTACTTC. Translated: CASSQGVPSSYEQYF.

This clonotype has a count of ten or more. CDR3 nucleotides: TGTGCCAGCAAGGAGTGGGACCTCCACTTT. Protein sequence: CASKEWDLHF. The rearrangement links TRBV28 to TRBJ1-6; no definite D call. V was pared by 7 bases and J by 15 bases, with 10 bases between. The CDR3 is 10 amino acids. The germline V gene has CDR1 MDHEN and CDR2 SYDVKM. The whole variable domain, filled in from reference TRBV28 and TRBJ1-6, reads DVKVTQSSRYLVKRTGEKVFLECVQDMDHENMFWYRQDPGLGLRLIYFSYDVKMKEKGDIPEGYSVSREKKERFSLILESASTNQTSMYLCASKEWDLHFGNGTRLTVT.